The 15 T cell receptor beta chains listed next were all sequenced from one sample in a study of identical twins (dated by TCRdb to about 2016). The method was 5' RACE. Sequencing used an Illumina HiSeq 2000. TCRdb reprocessed the public reads (quality trimming at Q25 with fastp, clone calling with MiXCR) and kept in-frame beta chains. CDR3 protein duplicates are merged, each entry listing the most common genes and DNA. The sample includes roughly 720,000 distinct CDR3 sequences, with about 20% observed a single time. The ten largest clones capture about an eighth of the sample. The sample also formed part of further work on T cells expressing NK-cell markers.

Sequences were obtained from PBMCs. The origin of the receptors is a woman younger than 30 in good health.

In its sample, this clonotype was seen a few times. The chain combines TRBV7-9 with TRBJ2-7, with TRBD1 matching 7 bases. V lost 5 bases to trimming and J lost 2 bases; unmatched junction nucleotides: 6. CDR1 is SEHNR and CDR2 is FQNEAQ in the germline V gene (reference sequence). The CDR3 has 14 residues. The CDR3 nucleotides read TGTGCCAGCAGCCACGACAGGGCAGCCTACGAGCAGTACTTC. It encodes CASSHDRAAYEQYF.

The rearrangement joins TRBV29-1 to TRBJ1-2; the D gene is possibly TRBD1 (6 bases). Trimming stripped 7 bases from V and 8 bases from J, with 20 bases between. CDR1 is SQVTM, CDR2 ANQGSEA, per germline. The CDR3 loop spans 13 amino acids. CDR3 amino acids: CSAGAGDGVGYTF. As DNA, the CDR3 is TGCAGCGCTGGCGCAGGGGATGGGGTCGGCTACACCTTC.

This clonotype has only a few counts. The DNA for the CDR3 is TGTGCCAGCAGCGCACTTTACAGCGAGGCCTACAATGAGCAGTTCTTC. This sequence encodes CASSALYSEAYNEQFF. The chain combines TRBV11-2 with TRBJ2-1, with D uncertain. V lost 5 bases and J lost 2, with 16 bases in between. Germline CDR1 and CDR2: SGHAT and FQNNGV. The CDR3 totals 16 residues.

The chain combines TRBV11-3 with TRBJ2-1, with a possible D match to TRBD2 (5 bases). The CDR3 runs 15 residues. V lost 5 bases, J lost 0 bases, and 11 bases lay in between. Germline V gene sequence: CDR1 SGHNT, CDR2 YENEEA. The CDR3 loop is CASSPLGGSYNEQFF. In DNA form, the CDR3 reads TGTGCCAGCAGCCCCCTAGGAGGCTCCTACAATGAGCAGTTCTTC. Using reference TRBV11-3 and TRBJ2-1 for the parts outside the CDR3, the full variable domain is EAGVVQSPRYKIIEKKQPVAFWCNPISGHNTLYWYLQNLGQGPELLIRYENEEAVDDSQLPKDRFSAERLKGVDSTLKIQPAELGDSAVYLCASSPLGGSYNEQFFGPGTRLTVL.

This clonotype was detected ten times or more. This chain uses TRBV12-3 or TRBV12-4 with TRBJ1-5; D gene uncertain. V was clipped by 3 bases and J by 7 bases, with 10 bases between them. This CDR3 comprises 13 residues. CDR3 protein: CASSFQQRQPQHF. In DNA form, the CDR3 reads TGTGCCAGCAGTTTCCAACAAAGGCAGCCCCAGCATTTT.

This sequence joins TRBV18 and TRBJ1-5, with 8 bases fitting TRBD1. Germline V gives CDR1 KGHSH, CDR2 LQKENI. The CDR3 has 15 residues. Germline trimming cut 2 bases from V and 7 bases from J; bases unmatched to any gene: 7. The chain's CDR3 is CASSPMTGVEQPQHF. The CDR3 DNA reads as TGTGCCAGCTCACCAATGACAGGGGTTGAGCAGCCCCAGCATTTT.

This clonotype was counted at least ten times. The chain uses TRBV4-1 and TRBJ2-1; TRBD2 is a possible D gene (5 bases). CDR1 and CDR2 (germline): MGHRA, YSYEKL. CDR3 size: 18 residues. Trimming left V 0 bases short and J 2 bases short, with 17 bases between. CDR3 amino acids: CASSQEVGSAGAYNEQFF. DNA of the CDR3: TGCGCCAGCAGCCAAGAAGTGGGTTCGGCGGGCGCCTACAATGAGCAGTTCTTC.

This clonotype has more than one count but fewer than ten. The V call is TRBV12-3 or TRBV12-4, the J call TRBJ2-1; a possible D gene is TRBD2 (6 bases). The CDR3 is 16 amino acids. V lost 8 bases to trimming and J lost 2 bases, with 19 bases between them. CDR3 DNA sequence: TGTGCCAGCTCCCCGGGGTCGCGGGACGCCTACAATGAGCAGTTCTTC. It is translated as CASSPGSRDAYNEQFF.

V usage is TRBV20-1 and J usage is TRBJ2-4; TRBD2 matches 8 bases. In germline, CDR1 is DFQATT, CDR2 SNEGSKA (reference sequence). The CDR3 is made up of 15 amino acids. With 7 bases clipped from V and 7 bases from J, the junction kept 15 bases outside the gene matches. As DNA, the CDR3 is TGCAGTGGCCAACCCGGGACTAGAGTTAAGAACATTCAGTACTTC. Residues: CSGQPGTRVKNIQYF.

This clonotype appeared many times. The chain recombines TRBV7-2 with TRBJ2-7; D is uncertain. Trimming cost V 3 bases and J 4 bases, with 4 bases left between them. Germline loops: CDR1 SGHTA, CDR2 FQGNSA. There are 11 residues in the CDR3. The CDR3 here is CASSFIYEQYF. For the CDR3, the DNA is TGTGCCAGCAGCTTTATATACGAGCAGTACTTC.

The rearrangement links TRBV7-9 to TRBJ2-2, with 12 bases lining up with TRBD2. Trimming cost V 4 bases and J 7 bases; bases outside gene matches: 4. The CDR3 is 15 residues long. Germline V CDR1 and CDR2: SEHNR, FQNEAQ (reference sequence). CDR3: CASSSTSGGIGELFF. The CDR3 DNA follows: TGTGCCAGCAGCTCAACTAGCGGGGGGATCGGGGAGCTGTTTTTT.

This clonotype was seen only a few times. V is TRBV4-3 and J is TRBJ2-4; TRBD1 might be the D (5 bases). Germline V gives CDR1 LGHNA, CDR2 YSLEER. The CDR3 contains 13 residues. V gave up 0 bases and J gave up 8 bases, with 8 bases separating them. CDR3: CASSQDGADIQYF. CDR3 DNA sequence: TGCGCCAGCAGCCAAGATGGGGCTGACATTCAGTACTTC.

Worth noting for this clonotype: The junction and the germline gene differ at one end; a read error may be behind it. The V gene is TRBV6-5, the J gene TRBJ1-2; D may be TRBD1 (5 bases). The germline V gene encodes CDR1 MNHEY and CDR2 SVGAGI. The CDR3 covers 12 residues. CDR3: CASSSHLYRLHF. The CDR3 bases are TGTGCCAGCAGTTCTCACCTCTACAGGCTTCACTTC.

This clonotype was observed a handful of times. The genes are TRBV14 and TRBJ1-2; D gene uncertain. The CDR3 is 13 residues long. Germline CDR1 and CDR2: SGHDN and FVKESK. The V gene lost 1 base and the J gene lost 13 bases, with 16 bases spanning the gap. The CDR3, as DNA: TGTGCCAGCAGCCAAGGGCTGCAAGGCGTCCCCACCTTC. It is translated as CASSQGLQGVPTF.

The chain is built from TRBV25-1 and TRBJ1-1; no definite D call. Between the trimmed V and J ends, which lost 7 bases and 1 base, there was a span of 13 bases. The CDR3 covers 14 residues. CDR1 MGHDK and CDR2 SYGVNS come from the germline V gene. The CDR3 nucleotides read TGTGCCAGCAACACGGCACGGGGGAACACTGAAGCTTTCTTT. This sequence encodes CASNTARGNTEAFF.